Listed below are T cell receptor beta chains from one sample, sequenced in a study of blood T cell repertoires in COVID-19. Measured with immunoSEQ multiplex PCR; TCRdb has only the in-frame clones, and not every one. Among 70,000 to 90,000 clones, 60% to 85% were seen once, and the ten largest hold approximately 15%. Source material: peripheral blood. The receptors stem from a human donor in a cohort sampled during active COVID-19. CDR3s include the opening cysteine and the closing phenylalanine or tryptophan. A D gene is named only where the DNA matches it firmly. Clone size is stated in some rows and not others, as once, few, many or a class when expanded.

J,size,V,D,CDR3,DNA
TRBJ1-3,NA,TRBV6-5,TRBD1,CASSYGTGSGNTIYF,TGTGCCAGCAGTTACGGGACAGGCTCTGGAAACACCATATATTTT
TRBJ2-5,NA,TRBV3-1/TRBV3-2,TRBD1,CASSQDGTGVKTQYF,TGTGCCAGCAGCCAAGATGGGACAGGCGTTAAGACCCAGTACTTC
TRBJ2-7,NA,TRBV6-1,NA,CASSEATYEQYF,TGTGCCAGCAGTGAAGCCACCTACGAGCAGTACTTC
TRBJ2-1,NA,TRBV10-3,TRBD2,CAISEGVGGGAYNEQFF,TGTGCCATCAGTGAGGGGGTTGGCGGGGGGGCCTACAATGAGCAGTTCTTC
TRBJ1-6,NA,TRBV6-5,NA,CASSYSFGESPLHF,TGTGCCAGCAGTTACTCGTTCGGGGAATCACCCCTCCACTTT
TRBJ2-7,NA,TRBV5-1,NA,CASSLYPSYEQYF,TGCGCCAGCAGCTTGTACCCGAGCTACGAGCAGTACTTC
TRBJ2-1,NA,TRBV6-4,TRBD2,CASSEASGAYNEQFF,TGTGCCAGCAGTGAAGCTAGCGGGGCCTACAATGAGCAGTTCTTC
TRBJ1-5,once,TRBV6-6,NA,CASSYSSGVDNQPQHF,TGTGCCAGCAGTTACTCATCAGGGGTTGACAATCAGCCCCAGCATTTT
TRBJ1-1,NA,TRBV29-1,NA,CSISPGGTEAFF,TGCAGCATCAGTCCCGGGGGCACTGAAGCTTTCTTT
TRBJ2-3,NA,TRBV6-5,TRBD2,CASSYREGVDTQYF,TGTGCCAGCAGTTACCGGGAGGGGGTGGATACGCAGTATTTT
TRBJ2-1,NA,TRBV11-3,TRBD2,CASSPAGSGRDEQFF,TGTGCCAGCAGCCCAGCGGGATCGGGGCGGGATGAGCAGTTCTTC
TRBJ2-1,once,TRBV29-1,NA,CSVKGGTGSYNEQFF,TGCAGCGTCAAGGGAGGGACAGGATCCTACAATGAGCAGTTCTTC
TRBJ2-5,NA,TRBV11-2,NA,CASSSPLGGETQYF,TGTGCCAGCAGCTCGCCACTAGGCGGAGAGACCCAGTACTTC
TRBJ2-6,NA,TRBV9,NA,CASSVVGHSGANVLTF,TGTGCCAGCAGCGTAGTGGGACACTCTGGGGCCAACGTCCTGACTTTC
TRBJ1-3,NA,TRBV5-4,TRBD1,CASSLGTGADTIYF,TGTGCCAGCAGCCTTGGGACAGGTGCGGACACCATATATTTT
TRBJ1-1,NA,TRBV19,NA,CASSTPLQFGAFF,TGTGCCAGTAGTACTCCCTTACAGTTTGGAGCTTTCTTT
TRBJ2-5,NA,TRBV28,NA,CASSFLTQETQYF,TGTGCCAGCAGTTTTTTAACTCAAGAGACCCAGTACTTC
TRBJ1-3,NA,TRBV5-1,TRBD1,CASSPTAGGSGNTIYF,TGCGCCAGCAGCCCGACCGCAGGGGGGTCTGGAAACACCATATATTTT
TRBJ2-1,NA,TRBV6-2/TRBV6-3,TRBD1,CASSPGTGVGNEQFF,TGTGCCAGCAGTCCCGGGACAGGGGTTGGGAATGAGCAGTTCTTC
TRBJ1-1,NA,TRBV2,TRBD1,CASREQGERGTEAFF,TGTGCCAGCAGGGAACAGGGGGAACGAGGAACTGAAGCTTTCTTT
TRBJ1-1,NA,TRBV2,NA,CASSFQGRAFF,TGTGCCAGCAGTTTTCAGGGGCGAGCTTTCTTT
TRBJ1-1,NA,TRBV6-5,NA,CASSYAGAGRTEAFF,TGTGCCAGCAGTTACGCTGGGGCAGGGAGGACTGAAGCTTTCTTT
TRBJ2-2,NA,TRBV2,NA,CASSELGWGAGELFF,TGTGCCAGCAGTGAATTGGGCTGGGGGGCCGGGGAGCTGTTTTTT
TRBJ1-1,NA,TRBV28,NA,CAIQDPGMGAFF,TGTGCCATCCAAGACCCGGGGATGGGGGCTTTCTTT
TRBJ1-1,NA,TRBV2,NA,CASGPDTLNTEAFF,TGTGCCAGCGGTCCGGACACCCTGAACACTGAAGCTTTCTTT
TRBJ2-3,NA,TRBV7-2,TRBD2,CASSLTSGSTTDTQYF,TGTGCCAGCAGCTTAACTAGCGGGAGTACGACAGATACGCAGTATTTT
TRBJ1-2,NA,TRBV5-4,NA,CASSFPGRRNDYGYTF,TGTGCCAGCAGCTTCCCGGGGAGACGGAACGACTATGGCTACACCTTC
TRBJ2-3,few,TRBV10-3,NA,CAISRSADNKILTSTDTQYF,TGTGCCATCAGTCGTTCCGCAGACAACAAAATACTTACTAGCACAGATACGCAGTATTTT
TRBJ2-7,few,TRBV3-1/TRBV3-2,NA,CASSPFQGGYEQYF,TGTGCCAGCAGCCCCTTCCAGGGTGGCTACGAGCAGTACTTC
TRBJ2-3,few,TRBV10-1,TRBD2,CASSESTSGTQYF,TGCGCCAGCAGTGAGTCCACTAGCGGAACGCAGTATTTT
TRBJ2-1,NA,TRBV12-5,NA,CASGLVQTYNEQFF,TGTGCTAGTGGTTTGGTTCAGACCTACAATGAGCAGTTCTTC
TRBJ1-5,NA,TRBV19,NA,CASSIYGVNQPQHF,TGTGCCAGTAGTATTTACGGAGTCAATCAGCCCCAGCATTTT
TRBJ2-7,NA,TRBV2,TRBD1,CASINRGYYEQYF,TGTGCCAGCATAAACAGGGGGTACTACGAGCAGTACTTC
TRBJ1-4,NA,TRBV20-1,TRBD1,CSVYRGEKLFF,TGCAGTGTTTACAGGGGCGAAAAACTGTTTTTT
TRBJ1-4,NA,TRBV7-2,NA,CASSPTGFSIATNEKLFF,TGTGCCAGCAGCCCGACAGGATTCTCAATTGCAACTAATGAAAAACTGTTTTTT
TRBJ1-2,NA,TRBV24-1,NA,CATSDSGLIYGYTF,TGTGCCACCAGTGACTCCGGACTGATCTATGGCTACACCTTC
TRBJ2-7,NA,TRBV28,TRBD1,CASSLTGGYEQYF,TGTGCCAGCAGTCTAACAGGGGGGTACGAGCAGTACTTC
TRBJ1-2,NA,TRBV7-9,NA,CASSLETEPYGYTF,TGTGCCAGCAGCTTAGAGACAGAACCCTATGGCTACACCTTC
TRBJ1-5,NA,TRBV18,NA,CASRGAGSGQPQHF,TGTGCCAGCCGGGGGGCAGGCTCGGGACAGCCCCAGCATTTT
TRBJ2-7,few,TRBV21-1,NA,CASPRTGGGEQYF,TGTGCCAGCCCACGGACAGGGGGTGGCGAGCAGTACTTC
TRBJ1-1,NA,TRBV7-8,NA,CASSLSMNTEAFF,TGTGCCAGCAGCTTATCTATGAACACTGAAGCTTTCTTT
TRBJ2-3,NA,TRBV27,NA,CASSPTVRPTDTQYF,TGTGCCAGCAGTCCGACAGTTAGGCCCACAGATACGCAGTATTTT
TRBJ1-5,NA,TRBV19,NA,CASSIVGNQPQHF,TGTGCCAGTAGTATAGTCGGGAATCAGCCCCAGCATTTT
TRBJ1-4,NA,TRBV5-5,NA,CASRGQGMRGGNEKLFF,TGTGCCAGCAGAGGGCAGGGGATGAGGGGTGGTAATGAAAAACTGTTTTTT
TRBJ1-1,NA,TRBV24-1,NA,CANLTGGMNTEAFF,TGTGCCAATCTGACAGGAGGCATGAACACTGAAGCTTTCTTT